These T cell receptor beta chains were read from a single sample in a study of cytomegalovirus exposure and HLA in healthy donors. TCRdb's copy holds only in-frame clones and misses some; the assay was immunoSEQ multiplex PCR. The table has around 140,000 clones, approximately 86% seen once. The sequenced material came from PBMCs. These receptors all stem from a man between 18 and 29 years old in good health and CMV-seropositive. CDR3s include the opening cysteine and the closing phenylalanine or tryptophan.

v_gene	j_gene	CDR3aa
TRBV7-9	TRBJ2-3	CASSLAGLLNEGETQYF
TRBV13	TRBJ1-1	CASSSEKEAFF
TRBV6-1	TRBJ2-1	CASSARDKSYNEQFF
TRBV2	TRBJ2-4	CASSGPSGVAKNIQYF
TRBV5-8	TRBJ1-2	CASALRGGVRGYTF
TRBV2	TRBJ1-2	CASSDRRLGYTF
TRBV11-3	TRBJ2-3	CASSYRVSSTDTQYF
TRBV7-9	TRBJ2-1	CASSSRLADNEQFF
TRBV11-1	TRBJ1-2	CASSLGDRTFYGYTF
TRBV27	TRBJ2-1	CASKDIAGWDEQFF
TRBV2	TRBJ2-1	CASSEALGLLNNEQFF
TRBV10-1	TRBJ1-1	CASSESPGQGPFF
TRBV9	TRBJ2-5	CASSVVGIGGQTQYF
TRBV11-3	TRBJ2-2	CASSTDRVRTGELFF
TRBV6-1	TRBJ1-5	CASSLRPGAQHF
TRBV5-6	TRBJ2-3	CASSLGPGGGTTDTQYF
TRBV19	TRBJ1-1	CASKGAAAFF
TRBV7-9	TRBJ2-3	CASSLASGSQYF
TRBV7-6	TRBJ2-5	CASSQPRGTSGRWETQYF
TRBV7-7	TRBJ1-2	CASSLSGQLTYGYTF
TRBV6-5	TRBJ2-1	CASSSSGGSYNEQFF
TRBV11-3	TRBJ2-1	CASSRDPTSAVPFF
TRBV11-3	TRBJ2-7	CASSPWESYEQYF
TRBV13	TRBJ1-1	CASSPQEAGGDTEAFF
TRBV7-9	TRBJ2-1	CASSLVTSGFHEQFF
TRBV4-1	TRBJ2-7	CASSHILAEQYF
TRBV19	TRBJ1-2	CASESADSVGYTF
TRBV21-1	TRBJ2-1	CARWLGASGRTQFF
TRBV29-1	TRBJ1-3	CSAVTVGRGNTIYF
TRBV10-3	TRBJ2-2	CAISDPGQGKSGTGELFF
TRBV27	TRBJ2-5	CASKRPDLAETQYF
TRBV9	TRBJ2-1	CASSPRGNSYNEQFF
TRBV5-1	TRBJ2-3	CASSTGTSRTDTQYF
TRBV6-4	TRBJ2-7	CASTRGQGKCHYEQYF
TRBV29-1	TRBJ1-3	CSVSGFTGNTIYF
TRBV2	TRBJ1-4	CASSEGDSVNEKLFF
TRBV6-1	TRBJ1-2	CASSEGYDYGYTF
TRBV7-9	TRBJ2-5	CASSPQGETQYF
TRBV5-8	TRBJ1-1	CASSLDHRGEAFF
TRBV18	TRBJ2-1	CASSLSVFHSYNEQFF
TRBV2	TRBJ1-1	CASSEAFGEMNTEAFF
TRBV25-1	TRBJ2-3	CASRRAGGRSTDTQYF
TRBV25-1	TRBJ1-4	CASSEDSRNEKLFF
TRBV7-8	TRBJ2-1	CASSSGGYEQFF
TRBV5-1	TRBJ2-3	CASSYTTGTGTAKLGDTQYF
TRBV2	TRBJ2-3	CALGGLAESTDTQYF
TRBV18	TRBJ1-5	CASSRFTGSDQPQHF
TRBV30	TRBJ1-1	CAWSAGGPEAFF
TRBV5-6	TRBJ2-7	CASSFLQGNEQYF
TRBV7-3	TRBJ2-5	CASSSGQIGETQYF
TRBV6-6	TRBJ2-5	CASSPGTGGEETQYF
TRBV19	TRBJ2-7	CASSIRTAWESKEQYF
TRBV7-7	TRBJ1-4	CASSRGLNEKLFF
TRBV2	TRBJ1-2	CASSENWAGNYGYTF
TRBV7-9	TRBJ2-3	CASSPLADTQYF
TRBV16	TRBJ2-1	CASSQGPGLYNEQFF
TRBV9	TRBJ2-3	CASSAGGSATPRGFTQYF
TRBV6-6	TRBJ2-5	CASKAVQETQYF
TRBV5-1	TRBJ2-7	CASSLKGNGAYEQYF
TRBV5-1	TRBJ1-1	CASSLGSGTPEAFF